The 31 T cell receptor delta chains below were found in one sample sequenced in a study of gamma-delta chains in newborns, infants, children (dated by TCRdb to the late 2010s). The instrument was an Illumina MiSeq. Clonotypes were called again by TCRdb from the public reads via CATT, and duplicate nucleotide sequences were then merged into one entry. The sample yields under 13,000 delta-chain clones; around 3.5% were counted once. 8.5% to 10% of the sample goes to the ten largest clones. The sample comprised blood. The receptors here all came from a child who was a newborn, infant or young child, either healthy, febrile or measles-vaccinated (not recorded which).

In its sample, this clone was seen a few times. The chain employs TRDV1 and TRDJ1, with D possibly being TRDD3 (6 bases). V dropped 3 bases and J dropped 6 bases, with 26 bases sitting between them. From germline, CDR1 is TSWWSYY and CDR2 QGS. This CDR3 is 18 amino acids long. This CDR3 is CALGEEYRGTLFPHKLIF. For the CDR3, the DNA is TGTGCTCTTGGGGAGGAGTACCGGGGGACCTTATTCCCTCATAAACTCATCTTT.

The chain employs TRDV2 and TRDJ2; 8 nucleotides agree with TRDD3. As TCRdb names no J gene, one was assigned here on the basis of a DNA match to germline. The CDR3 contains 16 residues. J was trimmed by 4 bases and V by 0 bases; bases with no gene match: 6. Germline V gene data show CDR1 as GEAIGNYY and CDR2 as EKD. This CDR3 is CACDTVLGGETAQLFF. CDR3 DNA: TGTGCCTGTGACACCGTACTGGGGGGGGAGACAGCACAACTCTTCTTT.

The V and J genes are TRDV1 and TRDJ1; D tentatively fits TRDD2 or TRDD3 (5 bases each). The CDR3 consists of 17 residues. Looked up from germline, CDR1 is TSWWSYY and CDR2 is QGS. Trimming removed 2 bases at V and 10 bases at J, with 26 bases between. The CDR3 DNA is TGTGCTCTTGGGGAAATTTCTTCCCTGACACGCCGCGGGGGACTCATCTTT. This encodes CALGEISSLTRRGGLIF.

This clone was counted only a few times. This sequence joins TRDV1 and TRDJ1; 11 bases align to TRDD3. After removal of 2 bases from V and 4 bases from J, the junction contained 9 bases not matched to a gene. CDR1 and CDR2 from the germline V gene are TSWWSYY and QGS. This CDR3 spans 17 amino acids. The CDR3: CALGEEGVLGDNDKLIF. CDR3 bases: TGTGCTCTTGGGGAAGAGGGGGTACTGGGGGATAACGATAAACTCATCTTT.

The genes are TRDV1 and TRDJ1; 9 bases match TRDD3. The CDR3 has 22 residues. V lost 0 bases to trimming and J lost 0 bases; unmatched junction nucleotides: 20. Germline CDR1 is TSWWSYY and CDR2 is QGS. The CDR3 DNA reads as TGTGCTCTTGGGGAACTCTACCCTTCTCTTCCGGTACTGGGGGAGTACACCGATAAACTCATCTTT. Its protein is CALGELYPSLPVLGEYTDKLIF.

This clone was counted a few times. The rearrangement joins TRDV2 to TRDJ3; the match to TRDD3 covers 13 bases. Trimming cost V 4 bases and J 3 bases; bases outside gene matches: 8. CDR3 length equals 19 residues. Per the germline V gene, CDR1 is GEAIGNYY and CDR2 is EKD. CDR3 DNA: TGTGCCTGTGATAAAGTACTGGGGGATACGCGCTGGGACACCCGACAGATGTTTTTC. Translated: CACDKVLGDTRWDTRQMFF.

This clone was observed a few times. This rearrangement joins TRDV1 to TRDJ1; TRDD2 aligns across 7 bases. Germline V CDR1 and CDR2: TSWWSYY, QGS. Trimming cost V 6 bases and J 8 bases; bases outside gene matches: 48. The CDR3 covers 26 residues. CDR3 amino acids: CALGLWGPIPHSYVRGRGTGPPKLIF. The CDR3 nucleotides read TGTGCTCTTGGTCTGTGGGGACCCATACCCCATTCCTACGTTAGGGGACGGGGCACCGGGCCTCCCAAACTCATCTTT.

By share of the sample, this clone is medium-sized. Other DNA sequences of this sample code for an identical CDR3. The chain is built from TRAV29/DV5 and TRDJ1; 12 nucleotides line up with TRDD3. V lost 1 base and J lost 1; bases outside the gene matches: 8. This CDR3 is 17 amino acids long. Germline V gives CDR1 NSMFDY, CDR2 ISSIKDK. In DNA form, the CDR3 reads TGTGCAGCAAGCCGGGGATCTGGGGGATACGGCACCGATAAACTCATCTTT. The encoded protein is CAASRGSGGYGTDKLIF.

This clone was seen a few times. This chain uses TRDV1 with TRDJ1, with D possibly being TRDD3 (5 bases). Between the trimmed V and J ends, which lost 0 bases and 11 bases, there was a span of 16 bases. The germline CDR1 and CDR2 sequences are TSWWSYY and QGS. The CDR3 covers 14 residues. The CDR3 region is CALGELYPVRYLIF. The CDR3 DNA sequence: TGTGCTCTTGGGGAACTCTACCCCGTGCGATACCTCATCTTT.

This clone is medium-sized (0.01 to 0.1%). CDR3 sequence reads: CAASGRGWGSKYTDKLIF. For the CDR3, the DNA is TGTGCAGCAAGCGGACGAGGCTGGGGATCTAAATACACCGATAAACTCATCTTT. The V gene is TRAV29/DV5, the J gene TRDJ1; a possible D gene is TRDD3 (6 bases). This CDR3 contains 18 residues. Trimming pared 0 bases from V and 0 bases from J, leaving 21 bases between. In germline, CDR1 is NSMFDY, CDR2 ISSIKDK.

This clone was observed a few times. The CDR3 protein is CALGEYEGYWGRNTDKLIF. The CDR3 DNA sequence: TGTGCTCTTGGGGAATACGAAGGGTACTGGGGGAGAAACACCGATAAACTCATCTTT. The chain is built from TRDV1 and TRDJ1; the match to TRDD3 covers 9 bases. V dropped 2 bases and J dropped 0; count of bases not matched to a gene: 13. Germline CDR1 is TSWWSYY and CDR2 is QGS. The CDR3 totals 19 residues.

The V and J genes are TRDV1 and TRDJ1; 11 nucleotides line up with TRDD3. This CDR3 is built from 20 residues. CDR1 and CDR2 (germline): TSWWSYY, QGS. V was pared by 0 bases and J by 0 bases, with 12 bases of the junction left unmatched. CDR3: CALGELFPPYWGINTDKLIF. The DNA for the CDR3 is TGTGCTCTTGGGGAACTCTTTCCTCCCTACTGGGGGATAAACACCGATAAACTCATCTTT.

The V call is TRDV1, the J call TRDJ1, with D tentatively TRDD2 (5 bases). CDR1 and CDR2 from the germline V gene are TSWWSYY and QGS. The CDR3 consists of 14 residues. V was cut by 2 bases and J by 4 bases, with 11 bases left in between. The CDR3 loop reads CALGETYQGDKLIF. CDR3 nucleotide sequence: TGTGCTCTTGGGGAAACCTACCAAGGCGATAAACTCATCTTT.

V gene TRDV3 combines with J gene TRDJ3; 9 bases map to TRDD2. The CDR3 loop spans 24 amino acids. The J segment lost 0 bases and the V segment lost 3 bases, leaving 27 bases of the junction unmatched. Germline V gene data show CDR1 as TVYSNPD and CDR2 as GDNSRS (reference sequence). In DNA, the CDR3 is TGTGCCTTATACCTTCCTACGGCTCTGGGATTCAACCCCCCTAGCTCCTGGGACACCCGACAGATGTTTTTC. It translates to CALYLPTALGFNPPSSWDTRQMFF.

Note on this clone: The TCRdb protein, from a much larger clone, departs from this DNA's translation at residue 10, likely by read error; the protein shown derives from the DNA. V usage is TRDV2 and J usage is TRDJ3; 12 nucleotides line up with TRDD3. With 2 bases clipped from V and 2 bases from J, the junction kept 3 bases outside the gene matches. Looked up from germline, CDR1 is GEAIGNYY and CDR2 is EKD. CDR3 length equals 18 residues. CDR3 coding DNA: TGTGCCTGTGACAGTACTGGGGGATACCCCTGGGACACCCGACAGATGTTTTTC. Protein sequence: CACDSTGGYPWDTRQMFF.

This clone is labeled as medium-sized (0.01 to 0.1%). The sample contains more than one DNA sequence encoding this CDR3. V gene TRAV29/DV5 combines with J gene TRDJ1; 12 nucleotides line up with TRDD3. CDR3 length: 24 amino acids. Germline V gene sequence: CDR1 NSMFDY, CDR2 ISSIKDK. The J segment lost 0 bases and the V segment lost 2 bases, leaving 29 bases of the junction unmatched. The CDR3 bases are TGTGCAGCAAGGATGACTTCCTACCGCCCACCGAGTACTGGGGGATACTCGGACACCGATAAACTCATCTTT. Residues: CAARMTSYRPPSTGGYSDTDKLIF.

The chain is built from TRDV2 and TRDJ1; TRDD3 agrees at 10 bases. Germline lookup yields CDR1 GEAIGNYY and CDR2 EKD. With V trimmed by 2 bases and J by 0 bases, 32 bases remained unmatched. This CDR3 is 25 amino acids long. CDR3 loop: CACDRFPNPRHKPPDWGMYTDKLIF. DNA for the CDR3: TGTGCCTGTGACAGATTCCCTAATCCCCGTCATAAGCCCCCCGACTGGGGGATGTACACCGATAAACTCATCTTT.

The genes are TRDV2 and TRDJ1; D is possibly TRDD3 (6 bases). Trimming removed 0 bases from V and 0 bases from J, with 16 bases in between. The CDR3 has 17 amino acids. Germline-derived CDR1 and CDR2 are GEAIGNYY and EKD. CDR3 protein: CACDTGGAGDHTDKLIF. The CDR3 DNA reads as TGTGCCTGTGACACCGGGGGAGCTGGGGATCACACCGATAAACTCATCTTT.

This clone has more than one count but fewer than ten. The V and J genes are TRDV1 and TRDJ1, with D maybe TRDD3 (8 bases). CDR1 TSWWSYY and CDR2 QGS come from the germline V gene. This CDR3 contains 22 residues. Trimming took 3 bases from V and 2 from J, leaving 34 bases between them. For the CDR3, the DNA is TGTGCTCTTGGGGACCTCTCCCATTCCTACTGGGGGTCTTTTGGGGGGACCGATAAACTCATCTTT. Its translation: CALGDLSHSYWGSFGGTDKLIF.

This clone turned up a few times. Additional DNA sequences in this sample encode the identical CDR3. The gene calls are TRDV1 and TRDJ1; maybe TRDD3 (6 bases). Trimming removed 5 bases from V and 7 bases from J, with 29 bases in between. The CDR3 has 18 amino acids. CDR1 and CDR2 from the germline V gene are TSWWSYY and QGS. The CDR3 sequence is CALGYHFLRLGILRKLIF. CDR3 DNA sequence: TGTGCTCTTGGGTATCATTTCCTGAGACTGGGTATCTTGCGTAAACTCATCTTT.

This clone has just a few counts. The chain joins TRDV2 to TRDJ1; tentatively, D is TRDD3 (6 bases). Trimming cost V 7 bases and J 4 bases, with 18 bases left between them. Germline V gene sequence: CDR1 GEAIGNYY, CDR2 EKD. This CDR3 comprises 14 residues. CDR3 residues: CACLRLEGIDKLIF. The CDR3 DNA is TGTGCCTGCCTCCGGTTGGAGGGGATCGATAAACTCATCTTT.

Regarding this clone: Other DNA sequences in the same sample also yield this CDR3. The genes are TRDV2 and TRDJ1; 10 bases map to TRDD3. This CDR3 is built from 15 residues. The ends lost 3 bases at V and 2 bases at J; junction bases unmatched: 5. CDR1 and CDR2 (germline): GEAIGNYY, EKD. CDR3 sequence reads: CACDAVLGDTDKLIF. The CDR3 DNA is TGTGCCTGTGACGCCGTACTGGGGGATACCGATAAACTCATCTTT.

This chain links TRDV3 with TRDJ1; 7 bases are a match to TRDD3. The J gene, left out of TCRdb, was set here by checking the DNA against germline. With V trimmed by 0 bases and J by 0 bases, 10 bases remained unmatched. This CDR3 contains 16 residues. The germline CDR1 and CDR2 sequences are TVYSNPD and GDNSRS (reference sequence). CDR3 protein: CAFSGRGIPYTDKLIF. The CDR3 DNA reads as TGTGCCTTTAGTGGCAGGGGGATCCCGTACACCGATAAACTCATCTTT.

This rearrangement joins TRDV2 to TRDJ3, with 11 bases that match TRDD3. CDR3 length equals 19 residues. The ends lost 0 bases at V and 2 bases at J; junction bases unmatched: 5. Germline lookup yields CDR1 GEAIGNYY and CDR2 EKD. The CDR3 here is CACDTVLGDRTWDTRQMFF. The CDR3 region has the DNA TGTGCCTGTGACACCGTACTGGGGGATAGAACCTGGGACACCCGACAGATGTTTTTC.

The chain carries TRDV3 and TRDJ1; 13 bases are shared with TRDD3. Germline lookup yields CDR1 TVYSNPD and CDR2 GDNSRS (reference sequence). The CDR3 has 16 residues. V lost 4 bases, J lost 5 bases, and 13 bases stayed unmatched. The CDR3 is CASTPRTGGYADKLIF. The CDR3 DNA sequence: TGTGCCTCAACACCGAGAACTGGGGGATACGCTGATAAACTCATCTTT.

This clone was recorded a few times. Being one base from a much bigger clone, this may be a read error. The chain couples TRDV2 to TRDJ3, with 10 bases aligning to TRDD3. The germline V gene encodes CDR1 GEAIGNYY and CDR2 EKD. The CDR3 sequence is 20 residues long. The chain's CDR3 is CACDTLLGDRSSWDTRLMFF. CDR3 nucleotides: TGTGCCTGTGACACCTTACTGGGGGATCGTAGCTCCTGGGACACCCGACTGATGTTTTTC.

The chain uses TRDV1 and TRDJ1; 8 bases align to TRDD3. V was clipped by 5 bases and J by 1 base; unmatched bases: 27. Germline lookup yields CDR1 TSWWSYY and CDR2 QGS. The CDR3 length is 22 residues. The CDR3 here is CALGQTGPTRGWGYQGTDKLIF. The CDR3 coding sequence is TGTGCTCTTGGGCAGACGGGCCCTACACGGGGCTGGGGATACCAGGGCACCGATAAACTCATCTTT.

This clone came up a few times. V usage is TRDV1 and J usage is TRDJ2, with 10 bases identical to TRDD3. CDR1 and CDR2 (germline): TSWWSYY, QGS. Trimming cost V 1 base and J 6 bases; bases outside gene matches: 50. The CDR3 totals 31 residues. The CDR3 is CALGERGVHGIWKHSGLTLDLGGYPPAQLFF. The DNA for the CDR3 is TGTGCTCTTGGGGAACGGGGAGTCCACGGAATTTGGAAGCACTCCGGCCTAACCCTGGACCTTGGGGGATACCCCCCAGCACAACTCTTCTTT.

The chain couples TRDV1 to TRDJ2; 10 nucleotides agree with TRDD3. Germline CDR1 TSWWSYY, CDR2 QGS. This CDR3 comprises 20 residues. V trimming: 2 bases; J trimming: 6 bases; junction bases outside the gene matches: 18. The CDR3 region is CALGEGGHYWGDTEAAQLFF. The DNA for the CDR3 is TGTGCTCTTGGGGAAGGGGGTCACTACTGGGGGGATACGGAGGCAGCACAACTCTTCTTT.

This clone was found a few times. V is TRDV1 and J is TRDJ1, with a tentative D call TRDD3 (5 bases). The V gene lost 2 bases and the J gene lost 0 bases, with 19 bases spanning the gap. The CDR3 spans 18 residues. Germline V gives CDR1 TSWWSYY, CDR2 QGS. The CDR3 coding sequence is TGTGCTCTTGGGGAAACTCCGAAGGGGGGCAGGTACACCGATAAACTCATCTTT. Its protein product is CALGETPKGGRYTDKLIF.

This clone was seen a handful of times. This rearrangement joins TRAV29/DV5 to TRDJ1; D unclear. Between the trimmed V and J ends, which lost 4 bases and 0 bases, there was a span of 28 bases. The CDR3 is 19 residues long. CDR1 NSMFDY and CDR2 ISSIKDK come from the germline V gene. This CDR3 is CAAGRWTLYPGQYTDKLIF. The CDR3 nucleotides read TGTGCAGCAGGGCGATGGACCTTGTACCCTGGCCAGTACACCGATAAACTCATCTTT.